This is a list of T cell receptor beta chains from one sample in a study of prognosis after radiotherapy for stage I lung cancer. In TCRdb, the multiplex PCR reads were re-called with MiXCR into one record per CDR3 protein. Here the sample spans about 16,000 distinct CDR3 sequences, approximately 45% being singletons. The source material was PBMCs, sampled before or after stereotactic body radiation therapy (not recorded which). The receptor source for this set is a donor aged 50 or older with non-small cell lung cancer. Each CDR3 is given with its conserved first and last residue. The D gene is left open where the match is weak. A row's size may be missing; if present it is once, few, many or a size class.

j_call clone_size d_call v_call cdr3_aa cdr3_nt
TRBJ2-1 many NA TRBV11-3 CASSVGGTNEQFF TGTGCCAGCAGCGTCGGAGGGACCAATGAGCAGTTCTTC
TRBJ2-2 NA TRBD2 TRBV19 CASIVLAGGSTGELFF TGTGCCAGTATTGTACTAGCGGGAGGCAGCACCGGGGAGCTGTTCTTT
TRBJ1-1 many NA TRBV5-1 CASRSRVSEAFF TGCGCCAGCAGGTCCAGGGTCTCTGAAGCTTTCTTT
TRBJ1-5 NA TRBD1 TRBV12-3/TRBV12-4 CACNPGGAGQPQHF TGTGCCTGCAATCCAGGGGGAGCAGGACAGCCCCAGCATTTT
TRBJ1-2 NA NA TRBV28 CASSSLNRVANYGYTF TGTGCCAGCAGTTCCTTGAACAGGGTAGCTAACTATGGCTACACCTTC
TRBJ2-1 NA NA TRBV6-1 CASPVWDGSNEQFF TGTGCCAGTCCTGTGTGGGACGGTTCCAATGAGCAGTTCTTC
TRBJ1-4 many NA TRBV5-1 CASSLSPSGGEKLFF TGCGCCAGCAGCTTATCGCCATCCGGGGGCGAAAAACTGTTTTTT
TRBJ2-5 NA NA TRBV4-1 CASSQWRRETQYF TGCGCCAGCAGCCAGTGGCGGAGGGAGACCCAGTACTTC
TRBJ2-2 NA TRBD1 TRBV12-3/TRBV12-4 CASSTGVNTGELFF TGTGCCAGCAGTACAGGGGTGAACACCGGGGAGCTGTTTTTT
TRBJ2-3 few NA TRBV24-1 CATSETGTYTDTQYF TGTGCCACCAGTGAAACCGGGACGTACACAGATACGCAGTATTTT
TRBJ1-3 NA NA TRBV15 CATSRARGSTIYF TGTGCCACCAGCAGAGCCAGGGGTAGCACCATATATTTT
TRBJ1-2 many TRBD1 TRBV30 CARKPLRGPYGYTF TGTGCCAGGAAACCCCTCAGGGGGCCGTATGGCTACACCTTC
TRBJ2-2 few NA TRBV12-3/TRBV12-4 CAIRWAGELFF TGTGCCATCCGGTGGGCCGGTGAGCTGTTTTTT
TRBJ2-7 NA TRBD1 TRBV11-2 CASSLRRTGPYEQYF TGTGCCAGCAGCCTCCGTAGGACAGGCCCCTACGAGCAGTACTTC
TRBJ1-2 many NA TRBV4-1 CASSQDKNYLRSSNYGYTF TGCGCCAGCAGCCAAGATAAGAACTACTTAAGGTCATCTAACTATGGCTACACCTTC
TRBJ2-7 many NA TRBV7-9 CASSLSARAYEQYF TGTGCCAGCAGCTTATCGGCCAGAGCCTACGAGCAGTACTTC
TRBJ2-7 many NA TRBV11-2 CASSTGTPAYEQYF TGTGCCAGCAGCACCGGGACACCTGCGTACGAGCAGTACTTC
TRBJ1-1 NA TRBD1 TRBV20-1 CSARRRQGARDTEAFF TGCAGTGCTAGAAGGCGACAGGGTGCGCGGGACACTGAAGCTTTCTTT
TRBJ1-1 many NA TRBV12-3/TRBV12-4 CASSFRSNTEAFF TGTGCCAGCAGTTTCCGGAGTAACACTGAAGCTTTCTTT
TRBJ1-4 NA TRBD1 TRBV6-8 CASSGEGGHEKLFF TGTGCCAGCAGTGGAGAAGGGGGCCATGAAAAACTGTTTTTT
TRBJ1-1 NA TRBD1 TRBV19 CFSSTLQGWTEAFF TGTTTCAGTAGTACCCTACAGGGGTGGACTGAAGCTTTCTTT
TRBJ2-3 medium-sized TRBD1 TRBV28 CAIQGDTDTQYF TGTGCCATCCAGGGGGACACAGATACGCAGTATTTT
TRBJ1-5 many NA TRBV4-1 CASSQDDRGSSNQPQHF TGCGCCAGCAGCCAAGATGACCGGGGTTCGAGCAATCAGCCCCAGCATTTT
TRBJ1-2 NA NA TRBV2 CASSEEGSVYCYTF TGTGCCAGCAGTGAAGAGGGGTCTGTCTATTGCTACACCTTC
TRBJ1-4 NA NA TRBV6-1 CASSLCEELFF TGTGCCAGCAGCCTATGTGAAGAACTGTTTTTT
TRBJ2-2 NA NA TRBV30 CAWSCPGELFF TGTGCCTGGAGTTGCCCCGGGGAGCTGTTTTTT
TRBJ2-4 many TRBD2 TRBV3-1 CASSHELAGGPIRSIQYF TGTGCCAGCAGCCATGAACTAGCGGGGGGGCCTATTCGGAGCATTCAGTACTTC
TRBJ2-7 many TRBD1 TRBV6-1 CASTMDRGYSYF TGTGCCAGCACAATGGACAGGGGATATTCCTACTTC
TRBJ1-1 NA TRBD1 TRBV24-1 CATSAPAGQGGDTEAFF TGTGCCACCAGTGCCCCCGCCGGACAGGGCGGTGACACTGAAGCTTTCTTT
TRBJ2-1 NA TRBD2 TRBV5-1 CASSLIAGGNNEQFF TGCGCCAGCAGCTTGATAGCGGGAGGAAACAATGAGCAGTTCTTC
TRBJ2-3 few NA TRBV19 CASSSWGRVPDTQYF TGTGCCAGTAGCTCTTGGGGCAGGGTACCAGATACGCAGTATTTT
TRBJ2-1 NA NA TRBV6-1 CASSASGGEQFF TGTGCCAGCAGTGCCTCGGGTGGGGAGCAGTTCTTC
TRBJ1-5 few NA TRBV11-2 CASSFDLGGQPQHF TGTGCCAGCAGCTTTGACTTAGGAGGCCAGCCCCAGCATTTT
TRBJ1-4 once TRBD1 TRBV29-1 CSGGQGYEKLFF TGCAGCGGCGGACAGGGGTATGAAAAACTGTTTTTT
TRBJ2-1 NA TRBD2 TRBV20-1 CSALGLAGGRVYNEQFF TGCAGTGCTCTCGGACTAGCGGGAGGGCGGGTGTACAATGAGCAGTTCTTC
TRBJ2-3 medium-sized TRBD2 TRBV6-2/TRBV6-3 CASSTSGGYGTDTQYF TGTGCCAGCAGTACTAGCGGGGGGTACGGCACAGATACGCAGTATTTT
TRBJ2-5 many NA TRBV20-1 CSADRVSGETQYF TGCAGTGCAGATAGGGTCAGTGGGGAGACCCAGTACTTC
TRBJ1-1 many NA TRBV6-1 CASSKSSGLRTEAFF TGTGCCAGCAGTAAGAGTTCGGGCCTGAGAACTGAAGCTTTCTTT
TRBJ2-1 NA NA TRBV27 CASSLSWVGGGEQFF TGTGCCAGCAGTTTATCGTGGGTCGGGGGTGGTGAGCAGTTCTTC
TRBJ1-5 many NA TRBV28 CASSLAGLSNQPQHF TGTGCCAGCAGTCTAGCAGGTCTAAGCAATCAGCCCCAGCATTTT
TRBJ1-5 many NA TRBV20-1 CSVGSSNQPQHF TGCAGTGTAGGGTCGAGCAATCAGCCCCAGCATTTT
TRBJ2-2 NA NA TRBV20-1 CSARGGVSTGELFF TGCAGTGCTAGAGGCGGGGTTAGCACCGGGGAGCTGTTTTTT
TRBJ2-7 many TRBD1 TRBV5-4 CASSRDRFSYEQYF TGTGCCAGCAGTCGGGACAGGTTCTCCTACGAGCAGTACTTC
TRBJ1-2 NA NA TRBV28 CASTGRNGYTF TGTGCCAGCACAGGGCGCAATGGCTACACCTTC
TRBJ1-6 many NA TRBV7-9 CASSAAGPDNSPLHF TGTGCCAGCAGCGCCGCAGGGCCAGATAATTCACCCCTCCACTTT
TRBJ2-1 medium-sized TRBD1 TRBV6-1 CASSVGTGTSNEQFF TGTGCCAGCAGCGTCGGGACAGGGACCTCCAATGAGCAGTTCTTC
TRBJ2-7 many NA TRBV10-3 CASREPPYEQYF TGTGCCTCTAGGGAGCCCCCCTACGAGCAGTACTTC
TRBJ2-7 medium-sized NA TRBV27 CASRAGTTEQYF TGTGCCAGCAGGGCCGGGACAACTGAGCAGTACTTC
TRBJ2-1 NA NA TRBV11-3 CASSQGSGTNNEQFF TGTGCCAGCAGCCAGGGCAGTGGGACAAACAATGAGCAGTTCTTC
TRBJ2-2 NA NA TRBV19 CASSIFAGANTGDLFF TGTGCCAGTAGTATCTTTGCAGGGGCAAACACCGGCGATCTGTTTTTT
TRBJ2-7 many NA TRBV11-3 CASSLSSVGEQYF TGTGCCAGCAGCTTATCTAGCGTTGGCGAGCAGTACTTC
TRBJ2-1 many NA TRBV2 CASSDNAGREQFF TGTGCCAGCAGTGACAATGCGGGCCGTGAGCAGTTCTTC
TRBJ2-2 NA NA TRBV30 CAWSVGAGELFF TGTGCCTGGAGTGTGGGGGCCGGGGAGCTGTTTTTT
TRBJ1-1 many NA TRBV15 CATSRDRGLNTEAFF TGTGCCACCAGCAGAGATCGGGGGTTGAACACTGAAGCTTTCTTT
TRBJ2-1 medium-sized NA TRBV19 CASSIWGEQFF TGTGCCAGTAGTATTTGGGGGGAGCAGTTCTTC
TRBJ1-1 many NA TRBV5-1 CASSPLQYQDTEAFF TGCGCCAGCAGCCCCTTACAGTATCAAGACACTGAAGCTTTCTTT
TRBJ2-3 NA NA TRBV5-5 CASSLDSSSGDTQYF TGTGCCAGCAGCTTGGATAGCAGCTCCGGGGATACGCAGTATTTT
TRBJ2-7 NA NA TRBV5-1 CASSLARLRGGAGEQYF TGCGCCAGCAGCTTGGCAAGACTAAGAGGGGGGGCTGGCGAGCAGTACTTC